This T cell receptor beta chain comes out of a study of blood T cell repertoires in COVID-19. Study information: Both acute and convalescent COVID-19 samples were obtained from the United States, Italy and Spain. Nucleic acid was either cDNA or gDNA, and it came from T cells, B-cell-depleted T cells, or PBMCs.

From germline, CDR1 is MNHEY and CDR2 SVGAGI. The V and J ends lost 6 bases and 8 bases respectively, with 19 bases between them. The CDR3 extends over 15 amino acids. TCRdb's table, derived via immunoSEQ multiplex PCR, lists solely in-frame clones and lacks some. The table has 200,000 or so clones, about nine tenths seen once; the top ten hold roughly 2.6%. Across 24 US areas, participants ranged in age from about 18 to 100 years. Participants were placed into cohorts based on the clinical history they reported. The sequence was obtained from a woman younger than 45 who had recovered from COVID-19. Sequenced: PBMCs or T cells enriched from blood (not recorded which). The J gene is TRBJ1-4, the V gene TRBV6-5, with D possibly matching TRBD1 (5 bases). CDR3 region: CASRPSQEPREKLFF. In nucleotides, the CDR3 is TGTGCCAGCAGACCTTCACAGGAACCTAGGGAAAAACTGTTTTTT.